A selection of T cell receptor beta chains follows, all from one sample in a study of blood T cell repertoires in COVID-19. Assay used: immunoSEQ multiplex PCR; TCRdb lists only in-frame clones, some missing. The repertoire holds some 270,000 clones, with roughly 84% as singletons. Sequencing used peripheral blood. Source of these receptors: a woman in her forties who had recovered from COVID-19. Both conserved end residues are part of each CDR3. A D gene is named only where the DNA matches it firmly. Clone size is given for some rows only: seen once, a few or many times, or a class if the clone is expanded.

clone_size j_call v_call d_call cdr3_nt cdr3_aa
- TRBJ2-5 TRBV11-2 - TGTGCCAGCAGCCCCAGCGGAAGAGAGACCCAGTACTTC CASSPSGRETQYF
few TRBJ2-7 TRBV2 TRBD1 TGTGCCAGCAGTTTGGGACAGGGGGCTATCTACGAGCAGTACTTC CASSLGQGAIYEQYF
- TRBJ1-2 TRBV6-5 TRBD1 TGTGCCAGCAGTTACTCGATTTTAACAGGGGGTGATGGCTACACCTTC CASSYSILTGGDGYTF
- TRBJ1-1 TRBV27 - TGTGCCACTTCGGCCGGAGGGTGGACTGAAGCTTTCTTT CATSAGGWTEAFF
- TRBJ1-5 TRBV28 - TGTGCCAGCAGTCCTGGACAGTCAGGGTTGGCCCAGCATTTT CASSPGQSGLAQHF
once TRBJ2-7 TRBV9 - TGTGCCAGCAGCGTAGTAGCGGAATCCTACGAGCAGTACTTC CASSVVAESYEQYF
once TRBJ1-2 TRBV13 - TGTGCCAGCAGCTCCCGCCCAACTAGTGGCTATGGCTACACCTTC CASSSRPTSGYGYTF
- TRBJ1-1 TRBV28 TRBD1 TGTGCCAGCAGTACCCCGACAGGGAGGAACACTGAAGCTTTCTTT CASSTPTGRNTEAFF
- TRBJ1-6 TRBV19 - TGTGCCAGTAGCTTTTGGACGGACTCGAATTCACCCCTCCACTTT CASSFWTDSNSPLHF
few TRBJ2-7 TRBV4-1 TRBD2 TGCGCCAGCAGCCATGGGGAGGGGAGCGAGCAGTACTTC CASSHGEGSEQYF
- TRBJ1-2 TRBV6-7 - TGTGCCAGCAACCTCGGGGGGCAAGCTAACTATGGCTACACCTTC CASNLGGQANYGYTF
- TRBJ2-7 TRBV28 TRBD1 TGTGCCAGCAGTTCAGGGTGGACAGGGCCCTCCTACGAGCAGTACTTC CASSSGWTGPSYEQYF
- TRBJ2-7 TRBV6-5 - TGTGCCAGCAGTTACTCCGGGACAAGGATCCACGAGCAGTACTTC CASSYSGTRIHEQYF
- TRBJ1-1 TRBV2 - TGTGCCAGCAGTAAGGACAGCCGGACTGAAGCTTTCTTT CASSKDSRTEAFF
- TRBJ2-5 TRBV5-4 - TGTGCCAGCAGCTTGAGTAGAAATCAAGAGACCCAGTACTTC CASSLSRNQETQYF
- TRBJ1-6 TRBV5-1 - TGCGCCAGCAGCCCCGGAGGGAGCTCCTATAATTCACCCCTCCACTTT CASSPGGSSYNSPLHF
- TRBJ1-5 TRBV19 TRBD1 TGTGCCAGTGACGGGACAGGGCGTAATCAGCCCCAGCATTTT CASDGTGRNQPQHF
- TRBJ2-5 TRBV10-3 TRBD2 TGTGCCATCAGTGGTAGCGGGGGGACCCCGGGGACCCAGTACTTC CAISGSGGTPGTQYF
few TRBJ1-2 TRBV5-4 TRBD1 TGTGCCAGCAGTCGGAAGGGTGGACAGGGGGCCTATGGCTACACCTTC CASSRKGGQGAYGYTF
- TRBJ2-1 TRBV6-1 TRBD2 TGTGCCAGCAGTGACTATAGCGGGAGCTCCTACAATGAGCAGTTCTTC CASSDYSGSSYNEQFF
- TRBJ2-1 TRBV28 TRBD2 TGTGCCAGCACCCAGGCAGCGGGGGGGTTCGATGAGCAGTTCTTC CASTQAAGGFDEQFF
once TRBJ2-6 TRBV7-3 - TGTGCCAGCAGCCCTAACAGGGCTGGGGCCAACGTCCTGACTTTC CASSPNRAGANVLTF
- TRBJ1-2 TRBV9 - TGTGCCAGCAGCACAAGGGGCCCTGGCGGCTACACCTTC CASSTRGPGGYTF
- TRBJ1-5 TRBV7-2 - TGTGCCAGCAGCTTAAGAAGCCGTAATAGCAATCAGCCCCAGCATTTT CASSLRSRNSNQPQHF
- TRBJ2-7 TRBV6-5 - TGTGCCAGCAGTTCGTGGAGGTCCTACGAGCAGTACTTC CASSSWRSYEQYF
few TRBJ1-4 TRBV7-9 - TGTGCCAGCAGCTTTAGCTCAACTAATGAAAAACTGTTTTTT CASSFSSTNEKLFF
- TRBJ2-1 TRBV15 TRBD2 TGTGCCACCAGCAGAGATCGAAGCGGGGGGGCTGATGAGCAGTTCTTC CATSRDRSGGADEQFF
- TRBJ2-1 TRBV27 TRBD2 TGTGCCAGCAGGACCCTAGCGGGGTCCTACAATGAGCAGTTCTTC CASRTLAGSYNEQFF
once TRBJ1-4 TRBV28 TRBD1 TGTGCCAGCAGAGAGACAGGGGTCGAAAAACTGTTTTTT CASRETGVEKLFF
once TRBJ1-2 TRBV3-1/TRBV3-2 TRBD1 TGTGCCAGCAGCCCCGTACCGACAGGGGGCGCGGATGGCTACACCTTC CASSPVPTGGADGYTF
- TRBJ2-7 TRBV28 TRBD1 TGTGCCAGCACTGCCGGGACAGCCTACGAGCAGTACTTC CASTAGTAYEQYF
- TRBJ1-5 TRBV15 - TGTGCCACCAGCGGAAGCTACAGTCCCCCAAGGCCCCAGCATTTT CATSGSYSPPRPQHF
- TRBJ1-6 TRBV18 - TGTGCCAGCTCACCTGAGAGACTTTCACCCCTCCACTTT CASSPERLSPLHF
- TRBJ2-2 TRBV5-1 TRBD1 TGCGCCAGCAGCTTACAGGACAGGGGTATCGGGAACACCGGGGAGCTGTTTTTT CASSLQDRGIGNTGELFF
- TRBJ1-5 TRBV27 - TGTGCCAGCAGTTTATCGAGGTTCGGTCAGCCCCAGCATTTT CASSLSRFGQPQHF
- TRBJ1-2 TRBV10-2 - TGCGCCAGCAGTTTACAGAATTTCTATGGCTACACCTTC CASSLQNFYGYTF
- TRBJ2-1 TRBV4-1 TRBD2 TGCGCCAGCAGCCAAGGACTAGCGGGGCCCACGGTCTTC CASSQGLAGPTVF
- TRBJ2-2 TRBV24-1 - TGTGCCACGGGTGGGCCCGGGGAGCTGTTTTTT CATGGPGELFF
- TRBJ1-1 TRBV5-5 TRBD1 TGTGCCAGCAGCGGAGGACAGGGACTAAGCGGAGGGACTGAAGCTTTCTTT CASSGGQGLSGGTEAFF
- TRBJ2-1 TRBV29-1 TRBD1 TGCAGCGTTGAAGGGGGGGACAGGCTCAATTACAATGAGCAGTTCTTC CSVEGGDRLNYNEQFF
- TRBJ2-7 TRBV27 TRBD2 TGTGCCAGCAGTGGGACTAGCGGGGGGGCGGACGAGCAGTACTTC CASSGTSGGADEQYF
- TRBJ2-7 TRBV7-9 - TGTGCCAGCAGCTACTCTGGGGCCTGGTGGGAGCAGTACTTC CASSYSGAWWEQYF
- TRBJ2-7 TRBV6-5 TRBD2 TGTGCCAGCAGCGCCCGGCCAGCGGGGGCGAACTTC CASSARPAGANF
- TRBJ1-1 TRBV5-1 TRBD1 TGCGCCAGCAGCCAGGGGGGCGGGGATGGGACTGAAGCTTTCTTT CASSQGGGDGTEAFF
- TRBJ1-2 TRBV5-1 - TGCGCCAGCAGCTTTCGGGAAAGGAGGAGTGTCGGCTACACCTTC CASSFRERRSVGYTF
- TRBJ1-1 TRBV5-5 - TGTGCCAGCACCATCGGGGGGCTGTATGCTTTCTTT CASTIGGLYAFF
- TRBJ1-2 TRBV28 TRBD1 TGTGCCAGCGCGTGGGACAGTGCTCCTGGGGGCTACACCTTC CASAWDSAPGGYTF
once TRBJ2-2 TRBV6-2/TRBV6-3 - TGTGCCAGCAGCGGGACTTTTAACACCGGGGAGCTGTTTTTT CASSGTFNTGELFF
- TRBJ1-5 TRBV2 - TGTGCCAGCAACAGGGAAGCAGGTCAGCCCCAGCATTTT CASNREAGQPQHF
- TRBJ1-2 TRBV29-1 TRBD1 TGCAGCGTTATCCTACAGGGGGCCTATGGCTACACCTTC CSVILQGAYGYTF
- TRBJ2-7 TRBV6-1 - TGTGCCAGCAGTGAACTGTATTCCTCCTACGAGCAGTACTTC CASSELYSSYEQYF
- TRBJ1-1 TRBV18 - TGTGCCAGCTCACCCACAGGGTCCAAGAACACTGAAGCTTTCTTT CASSPTGSKNTEAFF
- TRBJ1-1 TRBV7-9 TRBD1 TGTGCCAGCAGCCCCGGACAGGGGAGGAACACTGAAGCTTTCTTT CASSPGQGRNTEAFF
once TRBJ2-5 TRBV19 - TGTGCCAGTAGTCAAGACCCCGGGGAGACCCAGTACTTC CASSQDPGETQYF
- TRBJ1-4 TRBV5-4 - TGTGCCAGCAGCTTGGGACAGTTTAATGAAAAACTGTTTTTT CASSLGQFNEKLFF